This T cell receptor (beta chain) was recorded in a study of sequential checkpoint blockade in melanoma. This table comes from immunoSEQ multiplex PCR, and its TCRdb copy is limited to in-frame clones, with some not included. The table lists a few thousand clones, approximately 58% of them singletons. V lost 3 bases and J 1 base, leaving 17 bases between the germline ends. In germline, CDR1 is SGHTS, CDR2 YDEGEE. This CDR3 region has 16 residues. The treatment is: randomized to nivolumab then ipilimumab (arm A) or the reverse (arm B). The receptor was isolated from a human patient with melanoma. Some clones in this sample may be carry-over from other donors' samples. The chain uses TRBV5-8 and TRBJ2-7, with a possible D match to TRBD1 (5 bases). Sequencing was performed on CD8+ T cells sorted from blood (inferred from file names), taken from a patient given nivolumab and ipilimumab in sequence. CDR3 in amino acids: CASSSTWGLWSYEQYF. CDR3 DNA: TGTGCCAGCAGCTCCACCTGGGGCCTATGGTCCTACGAGCAGTACTTC.